These T cell receptor beta chains were read from a single sample in a study of T-cell reconstitution after alpha-beta-depleted transplantation in children. A single record per CDR3 protein comes from TCRdb applying MiXCR to the PCR reads. Among a few hundred thousand distinct CDR3 sequences listed, more than 20% were seen once. Sequenced here: PBMCs, sampled before TCRalphabeta/CD19-depleted stem cell transplant. The receptors stem from a boy younger than two with Wiskott-Aldrich syndrome, due to receive a stem cell transplant. The CDR3 runs from the conserved cysteine through the conserved F or W. A D gene is named only where the DNA matches it firmly. Where a row states a size, it is once, few, many or the class of an expanded clone; other rows omit it.

J: TRBJ1-1
D: TRBD1
size: -
V: TRBV5-6
DNA: TGTGCCAGCAGGGGGCAGGGGGCGCGGGACACTGAAGCTTTCTTT
CDR3: CASRGQGARDTEAFF

J: TRBJ2-5
D: TRBD2
size: -
V: TRBV5-1
DNA: TGCGCCAGCAGCTTCGGGACTAGCGGAGGCCCAAGGACCCAGTACTTC
CDR3: CASSFGTSGGPRTQYF

J: TRBJ2-1
D: -
size: few
V: TRBV5-1
DNA: TGCGCCAGCAGGATGGACGGTTGGGAGCAGTTCTTC
CDR3: CASRMDGWEQFF

J: TRBJ2-7
D: TRBD2
size: -
V: TRBV10-3
DNA: TGTGCCATCAGCTCCAAAGAACTAGCGGGAGGTGAATACGAGCAGTACTTC
CDR3: CAISSKELAGGEYEQYF

J: TRBJ2-7
D: TRBD2
size: -
V: TRBV12-3/TRBV12-4
DNA: TGTGCCAGCAGTGAGAGACTAGCGAAAGGCAAAAAAACTCTCTCCTACGAGCAGTACTTC
CDR3: CASSERLAKGKKTLSYEQYF

J: TRBJ2-1
D: TRBD2
size: -
V: TRBV20-1
DNA: TGCAGTGCTAGAGTACAACTAGCGGGAGCGGGTGAGCAGTTCTTC
CDR3: CSARVQLAGAGEQFF

J: TRBJ1-4
D: -
size: -
V: TRBV6-5
DNA: TGTGCCAGCAGTTACTTGGGACGGGAGAATGAAAAACTGTTTTTT
CDR3: CASSYLGRENEKLFF

J: TRBJ2-1
D: -
size: -
V: TRBV4-1
DNA: TGCGCCAGCAGCCAGGCCGCCGCGGGCAATGAGCAGTTCTTC
CDR3: CASSQAAAGNEQFF

J: TRBJ2-5
D: -
size: -
V: TRBV2
DNA: TGTGCCAGCAGTGAATCTACGTGGCAAGAGACCCAGTACTTC
CDR3: CASSESTWQETQYF

J: TRBJ2-3
D: -
size: few
V: TRBV27
DNA: TGTGCCAGCAGTTTGGCCAGGGGCACCCGCACAGATACGCAGTATTTT
CDR3: CASSLARGTRTDTQYF

J: TRBJ2-5
D: -
size: few
V: TRBV5-1
DNA: TGCGCCAGCAGCTTGATGCAGGACCAAGAGACCCAGTACTTC
CDR3: CASSLMQDQETQYF

J: TRBJ2-7
D: -
size: few
V: TRBV2
DNA: TGTGCCAGCAGTGTCCGAAACGAGCAGTACTTC
CDR3: CASSVRNEQYF